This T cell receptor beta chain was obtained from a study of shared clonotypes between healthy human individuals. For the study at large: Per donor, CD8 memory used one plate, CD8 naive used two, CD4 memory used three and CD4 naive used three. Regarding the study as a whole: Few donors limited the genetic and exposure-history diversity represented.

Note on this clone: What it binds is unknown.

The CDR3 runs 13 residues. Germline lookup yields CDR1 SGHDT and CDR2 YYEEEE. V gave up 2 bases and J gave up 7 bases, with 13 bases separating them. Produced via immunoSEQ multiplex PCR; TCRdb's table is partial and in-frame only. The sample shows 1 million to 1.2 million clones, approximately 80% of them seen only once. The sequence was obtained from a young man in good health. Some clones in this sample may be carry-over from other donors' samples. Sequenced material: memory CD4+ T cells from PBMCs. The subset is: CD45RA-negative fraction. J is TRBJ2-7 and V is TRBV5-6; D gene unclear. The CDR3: CASSLGPMGEQYF. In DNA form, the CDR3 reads TGTGCCAGCAGCTTAGGACCCATGGGGGAGCAGTACTTC.